Presented here are 5 T cell receptor beta chains from one specimen sequenced in a study of human T cells and chemical hapten exposure. The time point here: pre-sensitization, week 0. Treatment: therapeutic diphenylcyclopropenone sensitization with weekly scalp DPC. TCRdb ran MiXCR on the RACE reads and lists one entry per CDR3 protein. The sample has around 380,000 distinct CDR3 sequences; 5% to 6.5% are singletons. This specimen was whole blood, taken in connection with sensitization to the hapten diphenylcyclopropenone (DPC). The receptors shown here come from a woman under 30 with alopecia areata. Some clones in this sample may be carry-over from other donors' samples.

This clonotype was seen only a few times. The V gene is TRBV2, the J gene TRBJ2-7, with TRBD2 matching 15 bases. Germline V gene sequence: CDR1 SNHLY, CDR2 FYNNEI. V shed 6 bases and J 6 bases; nucleotides not matched to a gene: 6. The CDR3 spans 15 residues. CDR3 bases: TGTGCCAGCAGAACCGGACTAGCGGGGGGGCCCGAGCAGTACTTC. Translating it yields CASRTGLAGGPEQYF.

This clonotype was picked up many times. The V gene is TRBV27, the J gene TRBJ2-7, with D perhaps TRBD2 (6 bases). CDR3 length: 14 residues. Trimming shortened V by 3 bases and J by 5 bases, and 14 bases separated the two germline ends. Germline V gene lookup returns CDR1 MNHEY and CDR2 SMNVEV (reference sequence). CDR3 coding DNA: TGTGCCAGCAGTTTCCAGGGAGGTGTGGACGAGCAGTACTTC. Encoded protein: CASSFQGGVDEQYF.

This clonotype was seen many times. This chain joins TRBV7-2 and TRBJ2-7, with 10 bases aligning to TRBD2. The V gene end was trimmed by 5 bases and the J gene end by 10 bases; junction bases not matched to a gene: 5. CDR1 SGHTA and CDR2 FQGNSA come from the germline V gene. The CDR3 is 12 residues long. CDR3 coding DNA: TGTGCCAGCAGCCCCCGGACTAGCGGCCAGTACTTC. It is translated as CASSPRTSGQYF.

This clonotype was seen repeatedly, ten times or more. The chain joins TRBV5-1 to TRBJ2-5; D gene ambiguous. The CDR3 sequence is 12 residues long. Germline V lookup: CDR1 SGHRS, CDR2 YFSETQ. Trimming pared 0 bases from V and 14 bases from J, leaving 14 bases between. The CDR3 spells CASSLEGVVRYF. In DNA form, the CDR3 reads TGCGCCAGCAGCTTGGAAGGCGTCGTAAGATACTTC.

This clonotype was seen repeatedly, ten times or more. The chain combines TRBV3-1 with TRBJ1-2; D remains ambiguous. CDR3 length: 12 amino acids. V gave up 1 base and J gave up 6 bases, with 6 bases separating them. CDR1 and CDR2 (germline): LGHDT, YNNKEL (reference sequence). Here the CDR3 DNA reads TGTGCCAGCAGCCAAGGAAGAGATGGCTACACCTTC. It encodes CASSQGRDGYTF.